This T cell receptor beta chain emerged from a study of blood T cell repertoires in COVID-19 (dated by TCRdb to about 2020). At the level of the whole study: Samples from collaborators originated in the United States, Italy and Spain and spanned both the acute and convalescent phases of COVID-19. Deeply sampled blood TCRbeta repertoires from subjects exposed to, actively infected with, or recovered from COVID-19 were included in the dataset. Samples were obtained from the ongoing ImmuneRACE study (first 160 participants) and from over 1,000 subjects provided by 6 global collaborators. Where available, HLA class I and class II types were obtained from metadata supplied by the sample provider rather than from assay-based typing. The prospective study material was composed of cDNA or gDNA derived from T cells, B-cell-depleted T cells, or PBMCs. The repertoires were released in a freely available public database meant as a resource for research on the immune response to SARS-CoV-2. The sample metadata nearly always contained a de-identified subject ID, COVID-19 status, age in years and sex. Overall results and qualifications from the work: How much clinical and demographic metadata was included differed by source and by participant, and the metadata was provided uncurated.

About this clone itself: There is no known antigen for this receptor. No much larger clone is present one base from it, and per-base qualities are unavailable.

Whole blood was collected in K2EDTA tubes by collaborating institutions according to the institutions' own protocols. For TCRbeta analysis, collaborators shipped samples in one of three forms: frozen whole blood, isolated PBMCs, or DNA extracted from either of those sample types. Looking up the germline V gene yields CDR1 MRHNA and CDR2 SNTAGT. Unmatched junction bases come to 12, with V trimmed by 5 bases and J by 12 bases. Taken from cysteine to phenylalanine, the CDR3 has 14 residues. Only the CDR3 region is kept as DNA, spanning 42 bases read in frame from base 1. TCRbeta CDR3 regions were amplified from genomic DNA by means of the immunoSEQ Assay, a bias-controlled multiplex PCR. The paper's data handling went like this. The number of nucleated cells in each sample was estimated from the amplification of reference gene primers within the assay. To quantify the absolute abundance of each unique TCRbeta CDR3 rearrangement, sequence reads were collapsed and filtered. For each sample, productive Simpson clonality was calculated as the square root of Simpson's diversity index over productive rearrangements. TCRdb holds this immuneACCESS table with in-frame rearrangements only. Some clones are missing; in checked studies, unresolved V genes explain under half, and the rest has no known cause. For V, J and clone size, that table is used; D and trimming come from the DNA. This sample gives about 150,000 clones in total; 88% of them show up just once. Approximately 2.4% of the sample goes to the ten largest clones.

This TCR derives from a human donor in a cohort sampled during active COVID-19. This sequence uses TRBV6-4 and TRBJ2-1; 8 middle bases align to TRBD2. The material sequenced was peripheral blood. The DNA reads as follows: TGTGCCAGCAGTTCGTTAGCGGGAAGCTTGGTGCAGTTCTTC. It is translated as CASSSLAGSLVQFF.